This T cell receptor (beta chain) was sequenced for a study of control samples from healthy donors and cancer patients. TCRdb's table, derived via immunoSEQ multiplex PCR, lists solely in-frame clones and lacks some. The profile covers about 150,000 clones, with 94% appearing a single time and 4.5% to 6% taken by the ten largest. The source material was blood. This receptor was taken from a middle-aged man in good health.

CDR3 sequence: CASSYDRRHQPQHF. CDR3 DNA: TGTGCCAGCAGTTACGACAGGCGGCATCAGCCCCAGCATTTT. The V gene is TRBV6-5, the J gene TRBJ1-5, with D possibly matching TRBD1 (6 bases). This CDR3 region has 14 residues. Trimming cost V 2 bases and J 5 bases, with 10 bases left between them. Germline V CDR1 and CDR2: MNHEY, SVGAGI.